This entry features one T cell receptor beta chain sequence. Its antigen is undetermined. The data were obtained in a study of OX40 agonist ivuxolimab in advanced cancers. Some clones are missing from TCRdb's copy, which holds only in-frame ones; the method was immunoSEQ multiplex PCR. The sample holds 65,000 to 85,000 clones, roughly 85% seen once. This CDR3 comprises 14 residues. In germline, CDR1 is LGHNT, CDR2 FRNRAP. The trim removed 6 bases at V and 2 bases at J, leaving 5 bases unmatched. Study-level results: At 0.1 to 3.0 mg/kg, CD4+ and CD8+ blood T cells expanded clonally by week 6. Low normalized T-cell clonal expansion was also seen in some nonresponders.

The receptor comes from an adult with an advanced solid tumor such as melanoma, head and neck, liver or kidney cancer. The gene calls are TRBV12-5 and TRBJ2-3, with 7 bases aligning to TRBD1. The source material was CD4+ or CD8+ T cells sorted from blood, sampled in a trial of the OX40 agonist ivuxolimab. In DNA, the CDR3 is TGTGCTAGTGGCTCGGGACAGATCACAGATACGCAGTATTTT. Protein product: CASGSGQITDTQYF.